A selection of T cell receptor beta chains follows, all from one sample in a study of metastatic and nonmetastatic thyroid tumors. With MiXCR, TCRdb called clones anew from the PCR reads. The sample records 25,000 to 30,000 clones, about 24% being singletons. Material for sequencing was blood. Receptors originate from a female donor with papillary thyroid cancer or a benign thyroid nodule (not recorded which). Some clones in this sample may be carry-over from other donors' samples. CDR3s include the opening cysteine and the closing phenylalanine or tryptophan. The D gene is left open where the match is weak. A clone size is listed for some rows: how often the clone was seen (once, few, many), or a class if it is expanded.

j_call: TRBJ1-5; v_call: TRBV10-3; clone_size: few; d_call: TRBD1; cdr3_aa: CAIKGTEAGNQPQHF; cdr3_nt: TGTGCCATCAAGGGGACAGAAGCAGGCAATCAGCCCCAGCATTTT
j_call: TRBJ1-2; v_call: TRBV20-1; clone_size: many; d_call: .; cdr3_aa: CSARGVSRYGYTF; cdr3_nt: TGCAGTGCTAGGGGGGTCAGCCGCTATGGCTACACCTTC
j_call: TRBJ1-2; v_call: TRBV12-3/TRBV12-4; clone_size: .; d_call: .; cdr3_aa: CASSPEGRNYGYTF; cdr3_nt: TGTGCCAGCTCGCCAGAGGGAAGGAACTATGGCTACACCTTC
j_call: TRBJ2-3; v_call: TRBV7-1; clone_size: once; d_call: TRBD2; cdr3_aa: CAISIKTSGSSTITDTQYF; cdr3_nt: TGTGCCATCAGCATCAAGACTAGCGGGAGCTCCACTATCACAGATACGCAGTATTTT
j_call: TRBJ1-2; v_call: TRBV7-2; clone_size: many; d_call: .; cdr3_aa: CASSSPTIPKYGYTF; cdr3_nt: TGTGCCAGCAGCTCCCCCACGATTCCAAAGTATGGCTACACCTTC
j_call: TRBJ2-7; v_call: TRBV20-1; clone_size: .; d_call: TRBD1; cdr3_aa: CSVRGQGISYEQYF; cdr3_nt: TGCAGTGTTCGGGGACAGGGTATTTCCTACGAGCAGTACTTC
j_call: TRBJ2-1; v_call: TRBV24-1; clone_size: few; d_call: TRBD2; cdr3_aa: CATSARLAGCYNEQFF; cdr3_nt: TGTGCCACCAGTGCCCGACTAGCGGGATGCTACAATGAGCAGTTCTTC
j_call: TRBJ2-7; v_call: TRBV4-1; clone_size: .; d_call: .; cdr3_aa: CASSQVFGGSLYEQYF; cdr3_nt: TGCGCCAGCAGCCAGGTCTTCGGGGGTTCGCTCTACGAGCAGTACTTC
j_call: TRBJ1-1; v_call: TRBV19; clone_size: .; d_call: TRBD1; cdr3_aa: CASSRTGVEAFF; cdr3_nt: TGTGCCAGTAGTAGGACAGGGGTTGAAGCTTTCTTT
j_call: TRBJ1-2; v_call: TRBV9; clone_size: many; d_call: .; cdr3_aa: CASSAALLSGAAYGYTF; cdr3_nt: TGTGCCAGCAGCGCTGCCCTCTTGTCGGGGGCCGCCTATGGCTACACCTTC
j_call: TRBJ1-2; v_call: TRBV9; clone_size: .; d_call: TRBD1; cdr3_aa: CASSAPRGAGYGYTF; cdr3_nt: TGTGCCAGCAGCGCACCCAGGGGGGCTGGCTATGGCTACACCTTC
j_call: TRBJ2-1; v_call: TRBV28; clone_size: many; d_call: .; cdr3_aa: CASMGSSYNEQFF; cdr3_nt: TGTGCCAGCATGGGGAGCTCCTACAATGAGCAGTTCTTC
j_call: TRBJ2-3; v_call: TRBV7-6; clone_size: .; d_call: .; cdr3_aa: CASRPKDTQYF; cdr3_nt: TGTGCCAGCAGACCCAAAGATACGCAGTATTTT
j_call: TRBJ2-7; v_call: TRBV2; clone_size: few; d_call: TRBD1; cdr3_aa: CASTSGQGGYEQYF; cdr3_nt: TGTGCCAGCACAAGTGGACAGGGGGGATACGAGCAGTACTTC
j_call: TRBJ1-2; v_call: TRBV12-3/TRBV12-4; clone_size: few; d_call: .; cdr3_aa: CASRPTGLGNYGYTF; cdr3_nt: TGTGCCAGCAGACCAACAGGGTTGGGAAACTATGGCTACACCTTC
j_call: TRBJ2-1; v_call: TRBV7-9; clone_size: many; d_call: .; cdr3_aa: CASSLNPYNEQFF; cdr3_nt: TGTGCCAGCAGCTTAAACCCATACAATGAGCAGTTCTTC
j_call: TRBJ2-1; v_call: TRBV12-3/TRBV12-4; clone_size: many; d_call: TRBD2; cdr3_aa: CASRGLAGRGGPYNEQFF; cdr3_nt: TGTGCCAGCAGAGGACTAGCGGGGAGGGGCGGCCCCTACAATGAGCAGTTCTTC